The clone carrying this TCR beta chain was seen a few times. Every isolated RNA sample was fully reverse transcribed, so sequencing captured expressed TCRB transcripts. The data were produced by immunoSEQ multiplex PCR, yet TCRdb's version contains in-frame clones alone and is incomplete. Here the sample spans about 270,000 clones, roughly 13% being singletons. The source of the sample is a study of beta chain features in type 1 diabetes. CDR1 LGHNA and CDR2 YSLEER come from the germline V gene. V gave up 0 bases and J gave up 4 bases; unmatched junction bases: 13. The CDR3 totals 19 residues. The sequencing sample was made of naive CD4+ T cells from blood. The chain joins TRBV4-3 to TRBJ1-4, with 8 bases that match TRBD1. This TCR was recovered from a middle-aged woman in good health. Here the CDR3 DNA reads TGCGCCAGCAGCCAAGATCTTGTGGGCAGGGGGCTGTATAATGAAAAACTGTTTTTT. This gives the protein CASSQDLVGRGLYNEKLFF.